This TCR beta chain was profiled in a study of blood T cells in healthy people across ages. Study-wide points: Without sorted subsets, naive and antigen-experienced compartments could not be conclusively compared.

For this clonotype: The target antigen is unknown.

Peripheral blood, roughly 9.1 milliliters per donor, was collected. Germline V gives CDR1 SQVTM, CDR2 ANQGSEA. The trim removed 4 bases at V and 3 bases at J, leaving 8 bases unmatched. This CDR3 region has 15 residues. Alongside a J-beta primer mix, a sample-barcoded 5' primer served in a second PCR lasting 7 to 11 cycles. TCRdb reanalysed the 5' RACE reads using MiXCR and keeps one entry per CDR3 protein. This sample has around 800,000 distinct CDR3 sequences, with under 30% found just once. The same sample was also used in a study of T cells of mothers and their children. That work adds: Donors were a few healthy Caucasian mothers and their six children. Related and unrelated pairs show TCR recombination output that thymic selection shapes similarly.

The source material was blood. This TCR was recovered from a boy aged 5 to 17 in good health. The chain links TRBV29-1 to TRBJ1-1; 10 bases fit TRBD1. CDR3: CSVARGTGVDTEAFF. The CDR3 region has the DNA TGCAGCGTTGCCCGCGGGACAGGGGTGGACACTGAAGCTTTCTTT.